This T cell receptor (beta chain) was found in a study of beta chain features in type 1 diabetes. Study summary: Across every sample, almost 110,000,000 sorted cells were examined in total. Notes on the study in general: Researchers could not determine here whether HLA type influences TCRB rearrangement. Reduced insertions and increased deletions marked VDJ junctions in type 1 diabetes patients. Significant though moderate, a shortening of TCRB CDR3s appeared in all four CD4+ subsets of Type 1 diabetes patients.

Worth noting for this clone: Antigen unknown.

From germline, CDR1 is MNHEY and CDR2 SMNVEV (reference sequence). This CDR3 has 14 residues. V lost 2 bases, J lost 2 bases, and 8 bases lay in between. Investigators reverse transcribed all isolated RNA, so they sequenced expressed TCRB transcripts. Profiling relied on immunoSEQ multiplex PCR, and the TCRdb table lists in-frame clones only, not all of them. The profile shows more than 200,000 clones, roughly 16% of them singletons. The sample taken for sequencing was naive CD4+ T cells from blood. The TCR sequence derives from a man aged 25 to 45 with type 1 diabetes. The rearrangement uses TRBV27 and TRBJ2-3; D possibly matches TRBD1 or TRBD2 (5 bases each). CDR3 in DNA: TGTGCCAGCAGTTTAGAGGGGCCCACAGATACGCAGTATTTT. Its protein is CASSLEGPTDTQYF.